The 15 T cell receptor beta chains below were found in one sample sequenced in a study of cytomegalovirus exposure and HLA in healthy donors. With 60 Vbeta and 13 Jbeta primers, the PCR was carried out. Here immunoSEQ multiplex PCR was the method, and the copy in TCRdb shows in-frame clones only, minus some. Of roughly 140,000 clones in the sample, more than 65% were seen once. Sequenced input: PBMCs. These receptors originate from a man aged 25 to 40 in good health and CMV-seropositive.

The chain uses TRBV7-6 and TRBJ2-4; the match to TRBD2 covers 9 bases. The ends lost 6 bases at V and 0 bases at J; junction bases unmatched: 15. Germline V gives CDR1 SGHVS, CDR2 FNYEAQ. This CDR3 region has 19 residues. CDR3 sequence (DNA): TGTGCCAGCAGTCCTCTCCGGGGAGCGGGAGGCTTAGCCAAAAACATTCAGTACTTC. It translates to CASSPLRGAGGLAKNIQYF.

The DNA for the CDR3 is TGTGCCAGCTCACCGCCTATCGCGGCCTACGAGCAGTACTTC. It yields the protein CASSPPIAAYEQYF. The rearrangement links TRBV18 to TRBJ2-7; no firm D call. The CDR3 contains 14 residues. Trimming took off 3 bases at V and 2 bases at J, with 11 bases between the two ends. The germline gives CDR1 KGHSH, CDR2 LQKENI.

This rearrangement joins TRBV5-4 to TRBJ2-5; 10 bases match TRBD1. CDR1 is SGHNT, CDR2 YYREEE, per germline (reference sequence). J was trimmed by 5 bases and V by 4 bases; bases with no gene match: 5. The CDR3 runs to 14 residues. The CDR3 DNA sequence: TGTGCCAGCAGCCCGACAGGGGGCGAGGAGACCCAGTACTTC. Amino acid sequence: CASSPTGGEETQYF.

The CDR3 sequence is CASTAVETGGATIYF. The CDR3 nucleotides read TGTGCCAGCACCGCCGTAGAGACAGGGGGGGCCACCATATATTTT. This chain uses TRBV9 with TRBJ1-3; 9 bases are shared with TRBD1. The CDR3 consists of 15 residues. Per the germline V gene, CDR1 is SGDLS and CDR2 is YYNGEE. With V trimmed by 6 bases and J by 9 bases, 13 bases remained unmatched.

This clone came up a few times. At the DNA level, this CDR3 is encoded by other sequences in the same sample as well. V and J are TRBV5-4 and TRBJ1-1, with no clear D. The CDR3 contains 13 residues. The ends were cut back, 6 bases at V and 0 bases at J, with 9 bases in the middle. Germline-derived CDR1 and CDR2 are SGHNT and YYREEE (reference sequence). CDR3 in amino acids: CASKGAMNTEAFF. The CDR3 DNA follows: TGTGCCAGCAAAGGAGCGATGAACACTGAAGCTTTCTTT.

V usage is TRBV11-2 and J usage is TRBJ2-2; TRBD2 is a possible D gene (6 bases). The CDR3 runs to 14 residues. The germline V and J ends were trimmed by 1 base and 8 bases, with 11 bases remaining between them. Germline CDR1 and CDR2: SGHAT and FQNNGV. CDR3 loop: CASSLGIGGGELFF. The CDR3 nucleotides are TGTGCCAGCAGCTTAGGGATCGGGGGAGGGGAGCTGTTTTTT.

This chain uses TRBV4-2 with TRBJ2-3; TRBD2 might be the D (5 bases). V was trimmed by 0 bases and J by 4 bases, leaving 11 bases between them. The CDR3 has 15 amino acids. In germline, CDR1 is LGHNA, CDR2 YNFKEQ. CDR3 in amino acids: CASSQDPGVPDTQYF. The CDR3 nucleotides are TGTGCCAGCAGCCAAGATCCCGGGGTCCCAGATACGCAGTATTTT.

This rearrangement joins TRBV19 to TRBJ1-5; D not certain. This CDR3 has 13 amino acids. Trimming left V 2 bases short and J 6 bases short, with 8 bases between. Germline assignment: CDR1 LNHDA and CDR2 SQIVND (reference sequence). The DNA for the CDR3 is TGTGCCAGTAGTATAAGCGACGGTCAGCCCCAGCATTTT. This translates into CASSISDGQPQHF.

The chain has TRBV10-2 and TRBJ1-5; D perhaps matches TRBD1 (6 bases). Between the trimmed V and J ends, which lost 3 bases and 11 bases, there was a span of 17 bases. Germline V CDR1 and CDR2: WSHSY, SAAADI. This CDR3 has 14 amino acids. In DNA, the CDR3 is TGCGCCAGCAGTGAACCAGGTGGTCAGGGGACCCAGCATTTT. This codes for CASSEPGGQGTQHF.

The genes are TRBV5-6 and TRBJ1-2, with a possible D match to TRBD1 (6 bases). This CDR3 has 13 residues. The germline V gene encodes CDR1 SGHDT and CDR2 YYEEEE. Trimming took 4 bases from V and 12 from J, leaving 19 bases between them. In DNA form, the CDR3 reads TGTGCCAGCAGCCTTACCGGGACACAGGGTAACACCTTC. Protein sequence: CASSLTGTQGNTF. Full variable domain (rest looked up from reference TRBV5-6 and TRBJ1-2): DAGVTQSPTHLIKTRGQQVTLRCSPKSGHDTVSWYQQALGQGPQFIFQYYEEEERQRGNFPDRFSGHQFPNYSSELNVNALLLGDSALYLCASSLTGTQGNTFGSGTRLTVV.

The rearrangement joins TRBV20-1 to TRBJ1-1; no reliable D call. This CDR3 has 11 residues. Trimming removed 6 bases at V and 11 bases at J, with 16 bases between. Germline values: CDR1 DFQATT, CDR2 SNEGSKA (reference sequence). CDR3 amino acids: CSAPTHLEAFF. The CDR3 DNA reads TGCAGTGCGCCCACCCATCTGGAGGCTTTCTTT.

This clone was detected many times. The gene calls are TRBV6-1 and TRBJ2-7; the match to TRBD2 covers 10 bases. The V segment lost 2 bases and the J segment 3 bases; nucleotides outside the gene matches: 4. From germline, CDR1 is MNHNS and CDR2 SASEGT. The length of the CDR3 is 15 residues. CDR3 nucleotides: TGTGCCAGCAGTGAACTAGCGGGAGACTACTACGAGCAGTACTTC. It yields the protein CASSELAGDYYEQYF.

The CDR3 is CASSIGLAGSVNIQYF. The CDR3 DNA reads TGCGCCAGCAGCATAGGACTAGCGGGATCGGTAAACATTCAGTACTTC. The chain links TRBV5-1 to TRBJ2-4; TRBD2 agrees at 12 bases. The CDR3 has 16 residues. The V gene end was trimmed by 4 bases and the J gene end by 6 bases; junction bases not matched to a gene: 8. Germline V lookup: CDR1 SGHRS, CDR2 YFSETQ.

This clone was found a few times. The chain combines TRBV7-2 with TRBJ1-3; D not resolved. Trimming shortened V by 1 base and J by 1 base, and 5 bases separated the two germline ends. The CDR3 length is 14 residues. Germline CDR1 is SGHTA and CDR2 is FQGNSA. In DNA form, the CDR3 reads TGTGCCAGCAGCTTAGTCATGTCTGGAAACACCATATATTTT. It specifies CASSLVMSGNTIYF.

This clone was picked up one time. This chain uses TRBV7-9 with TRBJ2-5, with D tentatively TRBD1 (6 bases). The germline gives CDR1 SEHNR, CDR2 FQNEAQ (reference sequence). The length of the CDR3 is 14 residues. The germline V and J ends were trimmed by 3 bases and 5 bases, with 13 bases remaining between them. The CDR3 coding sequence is TGTGCCAGCAGCTTTACAGGGATAATCGAGACCCAGTACTTC. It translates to CASSFTGIIETQYF.